The sequence of this T cell receptor (beta chain) was determined in a study of cytomegalovirus exposure and HLA in healthy donors. The overall study: Samples from HLA-typed donors yielded 85 million to 95 million unique TCRs in an early data release.

The CDR3 has 18 amino acids. The ends lost 2 bases at V and 4 bases at J; junction bases unmatched: 13. The germline V gene encodes CDR1 LGHNA and CDR2 YNFKEQ. Points from the study as a whole: The study reported that TCR beta sequences accurately predicted HLA-A and HLA-B alleles in most subjects. The authors enumerated over 150 TCR beta chains as linked to cytomegalovirus.

The PCR was carried out with 60 Vbeta primers and 13 Jbeta primers. Using immunoSEQ multiplex PCR, the repertoire was profiled, and TCRdb retains in-frame clones only, with some absent. The data show 82,000 or so clones, 10% seen once. A word on this clone: Its antigen remains unidentified.

The sequenced material came from PBMCs. The clonotype was recovered from a man in his 60s in good health and CMV-seropositive. This sequence joins TRBV4-2 and TRBJ2-1; TRBD2 aligns across 8 bases. The CDR3 nucleotides read TGTGCCAGCAGCCAATCTTTCGGGGGGGCCTCGTTATACAATGAGCAGTTCTTC. As protein: CASSQSFGGASLYNEQFF.